The entry that follows covers one T cell receptor beta chain sequence. Its antigen is unidentified. This sample is part of a study of T cell responses to AZD1222 COVID-19 vaccine. Study outcomes and limitations: Targeting of unmutated variant regions was reportedly seen in nearly half of spike-specific TCRs. Vaccination with two AZD1222 doses was followed by a rise in Spike-specific TCR breadth and depth. Among AZD1222 vaccinees, only 5 to 7 were seropositive at baseline. There were mostly white British donors and more females than males, and clonal diversity was possibly underestimated.

Profiling relied on immunoSEQ multiplex PCR, and the TCRdb table lists in-frame clones only, not all of them. The sample lists fewer than 100,000 clones; around nine tenths were seen once. Sequenced material: peripheral blood, taken 28 days after the second AZD1222 dose. This clonotype was obtained from an adult who received the AZD1222 COVID-19 vaccine.

The CDR3 loop is CASSGPRGRYNEQFF. As DNA, the CDR3 is TGTGCCAGCAGCGGCCCCAGGGGGCGTTACAATGAGCAGTTCTTC. The chain recombines TRBV9 with TRBJ2-1, with TRBD1 matching over 8 bases. The CDR3 covers 15 residues. Looked up from germline, CDR1 is SGDLS and CDR2 is YYNGEE. V lost 3 bases and J lost 4; bases outside the gene matches: 6.